This T cell receptor (beta chain) stems from a study of blood T cell repertoires in COVID-19. Overall study context: From T cells, B-cell-depleted T cells, or PBMCs came the material, which was cDNA or gDNA.

The authors' processing: From reference gene primer amplification, estimates of nucleated cell counts were derived. Only in-frame clones appear in the TCRdb table, and some are missing; sequencing was by immunoSEQ multiplex PCR. The V and J calls and clone size come from that table; D and trimming were worked out from the DNA. The repertoire includes roughly 480,000 clones, approximately 92% of them detected once, and approximately 0.9% sits in the top ten. Germline V gene sequence: CDR1 LGHDT, CDR2 YNNKEL (reference sequence). The V and J ends lost 0 bases and 4 bases, in that order; junction bases with no gene match: 6. The CDR3 contains 16 residues.

The TCR sequence derives from a man between 18 and 35 years old with COVID-19, enrolled during active disease. The material sequenced was peripheral blood. The chain couples TRBV3-1 (or the pseudogene TRBV3-2) to TRBJ2-3; 8 nucleotides align to TRBD2. The chain's CDR3 is CASSQDYRGGADTQYF. CDR3 coding DNA: TGTGCCAGCAGCCAAGATTATCGGGGGGGTGCAGATACGCAGTATTTT.